Listed here is a single T cell receptor beta chain. Antigen specificity is unknown. The source of the sample is a study of T cells in Graves' hyperthyroidism and ophthalmopathy. General study findings and limits: Blood also contained most expanded thyroid clonotypes above 0.001. Ophthalmopathy was told apart from stable hyperthyroidism by a 13 V-J model.

Regions amplified from RNA transcripts were the TCR beta CDR3 regions. The study used the HTBI primer set for a first-round RT-PCR of the TCR CDR3. MiXCR, applied by TCRdb to the multiplex PCR reads, yields one record per CDR3 protein. The table lists 350,000 or so distinct CDR3 sequences, approximately 18% of them singletons, with under 55% in the top ten. Absent ophthalmopathy progression within 18 months defined stable Graves' hyperthyroidism. Diagnoses rested on clinical symptoms, serum thyroxine and TRAb, thyroid ultrasound and orbital computed tomography. Germline V CDR1 and CDR2: SEHNR, FQNEAQ (reference sequence). Trimming at V came to 6 bases and at J to 4 bases, leaving 8 bases not matched to a gene. The CDR3 covers 15 residues.

Sequenced sample: blood. This chain connects TRBV7-9 to TRBJ2-2; 7 bases match TRBD1. The TCR sequence derives from a woman in her forties or fifties with Graves' hyperthyroidism. The CDR3 sequence is CASSLQGSGTGELFF. CDR3 in DNA: TGTGCCAGCAGTTTACAGGGGAGCGGCACCGGGGAGCTGTTTTTT.